This entry features one T cell receptor (beta chain) sequence. This sample stems from a study of cytomegalovirus exposure and HLA in healthy donors. The method was immunoSEQ multiplex PCR; TCRdb's version includes in-frame clones alone and lacks a portion of them. The sample gives some 320,000 clones, roughly 90% of which show up once; approximately 1.1% is in the top ten. This CDR3 spans 15 amino acids. The V segment lost 2 bases and the J segment 6 bases; nucleotides outside the gene matches: 5. Germline V gene lookup returns CDR1 MNHEY and CDR2 SVGAGI. The sequencing sample was made of PBMCs. V gene TRBV6-5 combines with J gene TRBJ2-2; 8 bases are a match to TRBD1. The receptor was isolated from a woman in her twenties or thirties in good health and CMV-seropositive. CDR3 residues: CASSYAGGRSGELFF. In DNA, the CDR3 is TGTGCCAGCAGTTACGCAGGGGGCAGGTCCGGGGAGCTGTTTTTT.